The next 7 T cell receptor beta chains were all read from a single sample in a study of shared clonotypes between healthy human individuals. Clones were read by immunoSEQ multiplex PCR, and TCRdb kept only the in-frame ones, dropping some. This table holds about 1 million clones, around 74% found once. Sequences were obtained from memory CD4+ T cells sorted from blood. Subset given: CD45RA-negative fraction. The receptors were gathered from a man younger than 35 in good health.

Worth noting for this clone: A far larger clone is only one base removed, so a read error is likely. V gene TRBV4-1 combines with J gene TRBJ1-2, with 7 bases aligning to TRBD1. The CDR3 is made up of 15 amino acids. Germline CDR1 is MGHRA and CDR2 is YSYEKL. In DNA form, the CDR3 reads TGCGCCAGCAACCAAGATCCACAGGGGACCTATGGCTACACCTTC. Protein sequence: CASNQDPQGTYGYTF.

V and J are TRBV19 and TRBJ2-3, with 7 bases matching TRBD2. The germline gives CDR1 LNHDA, CDR2 SQIVND (reference sequence). V dropped 4 bases and J dropped 0; count of bases not matched to a gene: 7. The CDR3 has 16 residues. The CDR3 nucleotides are TGTGCCAGTAGTACGCTAGCGGCTTCTAGCACAGATACGCAGTATTTT. Its protein product is CASSTLAASSTDTQYF.

The chain employs TRBV7-9 and TRBJ2-7; TRBD1 matches 10 bases. Germline CDR1 SEHNR, CDR2 FQNEAQ (reference sequence). CDR3 length: 15 amino acids. The V segment lost 4 bases and the J segment 3 bases; nucleotides outside the gene matches: 6. The CDR3 loop reads CASSSGTGVIYEQYF. CDR3 DNA sequence: TGTGCCAGCAGCTCAGGGACAGGGGTTATCTACGAGCAGTACTTC.

CDR3: CASSFQPTNEKLFF. The DNA of the CDR3 is TGTGCCAGCAGCTTTCAGCCTACTAATGAAAAACTGTTTTTT. V gene TRBV7-9 combines with J gene TRBJ1-4; D is unresolved. Germline V gene data show CDR1 as SEHNR and CDR2 as FQNEAQ (reference sequence). The CDR3 loop spans 14 amino acids. V was pared by 3 bases and J by 2 bases, with 7 bases between.

The V gene is TRBV18, the J gene TRBJ2-7; 9 nucleotides align to TRBD2. The CDR3 runs to 14 residues. The ends lost 2 bases at V and 7 bases at J; junction bases unmatched: 6. Per germline, CDR1 KGHSH and CDR2 LQKENI. CDR3 sequence: CASSPGLSGREQYF. The CDR3 DNA follows: TGTGCCAGCTCACCAGGTTTAAGCGGGAGGGAGCAGTACTTC.

The chain couples TRBV5-4 to TRBJ2-2; 10 positions agree with TRBD1. V gave up 4 bases and J gave up 4 bases; unmatched junction bases: 7. The germline CDR1 and CDR2 sequences are SGHNT and YYREEE (reference sequence). CDR3 size: 16 residues. The CDR3 here is CASSKGQGLTTGELFF. CDR3 coding DNA: TGTGCCAGCAGCAAGGGACAGGGGTTGACCACCGGGGAGCTGTTTTTT.

This sequence joins TRBV5-1 and TRBJ1-1; no firm D call. In germline, CDR1 is SGHRS, CDR2 YFSETQ. Trimming left V 0 bases short and J 9 bases short, with 9 bases between. The CDR3 has 12 residues. The CDR3 protein is CASSLGQNKAFF. CDR3 nucleotides: TGCGCCAGCAGCTTGGGGCAGAACAAAGCTTTCTTT.